These 5 T cell receptor beta chains originate from one sample sequenced in a study of T cell responses to AZD1222 COVID-19 vaccine. The protocol was immunoSEQ multiplex PCR, while the TCRdb copy is restricted to in-frame clones and leaves out a portion. Of about 120,000 clones in the sample, 86% were seen once. The specimen was peripheral blood, collected 28 days after the second AZD1222 dose. The receptors stem from an adult who received the AZD1222 COVID-19 vaccine.

Written as DNA, the CDR3 is TGTGCCAGCAGCTCCCTAGCGGGGGGCGTACAGCAGTACTTC. It yields the protein CASSSLAGGVQQYF. This chain joins TRBV6-5 and TRBJ2-7, with 11 bases aligning to TRBD2. Germline CDR1 is MNHEY and CDR2 is SVGAGI. The CDR3 is 14 amino acids. The V segment lost 6 bases and the J segment 8 bases; nucleotides outside the gene matches: 9.

The chain employs TRBV3-1 (or the pseudogene TRBV3-2) and TRBJ1-2; D remains unclear. The CDR3 extends over 14 amino acids. V lost 6 bases, J lost 1 base, and 12 bases lay in between. Per the germline V gene, CDR1 is LGHDT and CDR2 is YNNKEL (reference sequence). The CDR3 loop is CASSRGRFNYGYTF. The DNA of the CDR3 is TGTGCCAGCAGTCGTGGACGGTTTAACTATGGCTACACCTTC.

The rearrangement uses TRBV7-3 and TRBJ1-5, with TRBD1 matching 12 bases. Trimming removed 5 bases from V and 6 bases from J; junction bases left unmatched: 2. The germline V gene encodes CDR1 SGHTA and CDR2 FQGTGA. The CDR3 is 14 residues long. The CDR3 spells CASSGTGGLQPQHF. As DNA, the CDR3 is TGTGCCAGCAGCGGGACAGGGGGCCTTCAGCCCCAGCATTTT.

This sequence joins TRBV7-2 and TRBJ2-1, with TRBD1 identical over 9 bases. V lost 1 base and J lost 4; bases outside the gene matches: 2. This CDR3 spans 15 amino acids. Germline lookup yields CDR1 SGHTA and CDR2 FQGNSA. This CDR3 is CASSLGGQGYNEQFF. The CDR3, as DNA: TGTGCCAGCAGCTTAGGGGGACAGGGATACAATGAGCAGTTCTTC.

The chain couples TRBV19 to TRBJ2-1; 7 bases fit TRBD1. Trimming removed 9 bases from V and 6 bases from J; junction bases left unmatched: 8. Germline CDR1 reads LNHDA; CDR2 reads SQIVND (reference sequence). The CDR3 contains 13 residues. The CDR3 spells CARGGEVGNEQFF. The CDR3 nucleotides are TGTGCCAGAGGGGGCGAAGTAGGCAATGAGCAGTTCTTC.